The entry below gives a single TCR beta chain sequence along with its context. Its target is not known. RNA was isolated and reverse transcribed to cDNA, the sequencing template. The table came from immunoSEQ multiplex PCR; TCRdb's copy has only in-frame clones and leaves some out. The sample lists around 200,000 clones, roughly three fifths occurring once. This sample is part of a study of CD8+ T cells in alopecia areata. Treatment described: oral pan-JAK inhibitor, 5-10 mg twice daily. Study-wide findings and caveats: TCR sharing was clearer in mice than between patients, perhaps partly owing to patient HLA diversity. Scalp sequencing also captures normal skin's resident alphabeta T cells. Many expanded lesional clones persisted in scalp and blood during tofacitinib.

CDR1 is GTSNPN and CDR2 is SVGIG in the germline V gene (reference sequence). V was cut by 1 base and J by 4 bases, with 7 bases left in between. The CDR3 length is 12 residues. V and J are TRBV30 and TRBJ1-2; D is undetermined. The sequence was obtained from a human donor with alopecia areata. The sequenced sample was CD4+ T cells sorted from blood, obtained at week 4, from a patient treated with tofacitinib. The CDR3 nucleotides are TGTGCCTGGAGTGGGCCCCTCTATGGCTACACCTTC. This sequence encodes CAWSGPLYGYTF.